Presented here are 23 T cell receptor beta chains from one specimen sequenced in a study of Graves' ophthalmopathy and Graves' hyperthyroidism. Transcripts of RNA were the source for amplifying TCR beta CDR3 regions. The workflow started with a first-round RT-PCR run with HTBI primers and then moved on to a second-round multiplex PCR. TCRdb reprocessed the multiplex PCR reads via MiXCR and lists one record per CDR3 protein. This sample has some 1.1 million distinct CDR3 sequences, with about two fifths found just once. What was sequenced was peripheral blood or thyroid tissue (not recorded which). Every receptor here comes from an adult man with Graves' hyperthyroidism.

The J gene is TRBJ2-5, the V gene TRBV20-1; 15 nucleotides match TRBD2. In germline, CDR1 is DFQATT, CDR2 SNEGSKA (reference sequence). The CDR3 sequence is 14 residues long. With V trimmed by 6 bases and J by 8 bases, 7 bases remained unmatched. Written as DNA, the CDR3 is TGCAGTGCCCATGGGACTAGCGGGGGGCAAACCCAGTACTTC. Translating gives CSAHGTSGGQTQYF.

This CDR3 reads CSVVYGGNTF. CDR3 coding DNA: TGCAGCGTTGTATACGGAGGAAACACCTTC. The V gene is TRBV29-1, the J gene TRBJ1-2; no definite D call. With 4 bases removed from V and 12 bases from J, the gap between germline ends came to 12 bases. CDR1 SQVTM and CDR2 ANQGSEA come from the germline V gene. The CDR3 loop spans 10 amino acids.

Ten or more counts support this clonotype. In nucleotides, the CDR3 is TGTGCCAGCCCAGGACTAGCGGACTCCTACGAGCAGTACTTC. Encoded protein: CASPGLADSYEQYF. The rearrangement joins TRBV2 to TRBJ2-7, with 10 bases fitting TRBD2. Germline V CDR1 and CDR2: SNHLY, FYNNEI. The CDR3 runs 14 residues. V trimming: 8 bases; J trimming: 0 bases; junction bases outside the gene matches: 4.

There are a few counts of this clonotype. The V and J genes are TRBV7-2 and TRBJ1-1; D is ambiguous. CDR1 and CDR2 (germline): SGHTA, FQGNSA. This CDR3 comprises 15 residues. V lost 5 bases and J lost 1, with 14 bases in between. CDR3 loop: CASSVVRGRNTEAFF. The CDR3, as DNA: TGTGCCAGCAGCGTTGTCCGGGGAAGGAACACTGAAGCTTTCTTT.

This clonotype was detected a few times. The gene calls are TRBV12-3 or TRBV12-4 and TRBJ2-5; 7 positions match TRBD1. This CDR3 spans 15 amino acids. The trim removed 5 bases at V and 4 bases at J, leaving 10 bases unmatched. The CDR3 DNA reads TGTGCCAGCAGTCCGAGACAGGGCCTTGGAGAGACCCAGTACTTC. Residues: CASSPRQGLGETQYF.

The chain employs TRBV6-5 and TRBJ1-6, with D perhaps matching TRBD1 (6 bases). The CDR3 is 14 residues long. V dropped 5 bases and J dropped 10 bases, with 15 bases sitting between them. Germline V lookup: CDR1 MNHEY, CDR2 SVGAGI. This CDR3 reads CASSRTVSTSPLHF. The CDR3 DNA is TGTGCCAGCAGTCGGACAGTTTCTACCTCACCCCTCCACTTT.

CDR3 region: CAISDGSWNTEAFF. CDR3 DNA: TGTGCCATCAGTGACGGGAGTTGGAACACTGAAGCTTTCTTT. This rearrangement joins TRBV10-3 to TRBJ1-1, with D uncertain. CDR3 length: 14 amino acids. Germline CDR1 ENHRY, CDR2 SYGVKD. The V end was cut by 3 bases, the J end by 1 base, with 9 bases between.

Many counts were recorded for this clonotype. The chain links TRBV2 to TRBJ2-5; 9 bases line up with TRBD1. Looked up from germline, CDR1 is SNHLY and CDR2 is FYNNEI. V trimming: 7 bases; J trimming: 4 bases; junction bases outside the gene matches: 1. The CDR3 is 12 amino acids. In DNA, the CDR3 is TGTGCCAGCAAGGACAGGGGAGAGACCCAGTACTTC. As protein: CASKDRGETQYF.

Points on this clonotype: A much larger clonotype is one base distant, so this may be a read error. The J gene is TRBJ1-4, the V gene TRBV24-1, with D unclear. V lost 4 bases and J 7 bases, leaving 15 bases between the germline ends. Germline V gives CDR1 KGHDR, CDR2 SFDVKD. This CDR3 region has 15 residues. CDR3 protein: CATSDSNMGSEKLFF. As DNA, the CDR3 is TGTGCCACCAGTGACTCGAACATGGGTAGTGAAAAACTGTTTTTT.

This clonotype was found many times. V is TRBV7-9 and J is TRBJ1-6; 8 bases are a match to TRBD1. The V and J ends lost 6 bases and 9 bases, in that order; junction bases with no gene match: 7. The CDR3 consists of 14 residues. Germline V lookup: CDR1 SEHNR, CDR2 FQNEAQ (reference sequence). The CDR3 loop is CASSYTGGGSPLHF. Here the CDR3 DNA reads TGTGCCAGCAGTTACACAGGGGGTGGTTCACCCCTCCACTTT.

This clonotype was detected many times. The gene calls are TRBV29-1 and TRBJ1-1; D remains ambiguous. CDR1 is SQVTM and CDR2 is ANQGSEA in the germline V gene. V was shortened by 1 base and J by 4 bases, with 19 bases between the two germline ends. CDR3 length: 16 residues. The CDR3 DNA sequence: TGCAGCGTTGAAGGCCCCAAAGGTAGGCAAAGCACTGAAGCTTTCTTT. Translating it yields CSVEGPKGRQSTEAFF.

About this clonotype: A read error is possible here, since a much larger clone lies one base away. The chain has TRBV6-6 and TRBJ2-5, with TRBD1 identical over 9 bases. Germline V gene sequence: CDR1 MNHNY, CDR2 SVGAGI (reference sequence). V lost 10 bases and J lost 3; bases outside the gene matches: 9. The CDR3 length is 14 residues. The CDR3 here is CAIRKGDREETQYF. Written as DNA, the CDR3 is TGTGCCATCAGAAAAGGGGACAGGGAAGAGACCCAGTACTTC.

V usage is TRBV11-2 and J usage is TRBJ1-5; a weak D match, TRBD1 (5 bases). The germline gives CDR1 SGHAT, CDR2 FQNNGV. Trimming stripped 5 bases from V and 5 bases from J, with 19 bases between. This CDR3 region has 16 residues. The CDR3 bases are TGTGCCAGCAGCGCTGGGAGGGGATACCGGGATCAGCCCCAGCATTTT. Translated, it gives CASSAGRGYRDQPQHF. Together with reference TRBV11-2 and TRBJ1-5, the CDR3 gives the full variable domain: EAGVAQSPRYKIIEKRQSVAFWCNPISGHATLYWYQQILGQGPKLLIQFQNNGVVDDSQLPKDRFSAERLKGVDSTLKIQPAKLEDSAVYLCASSAGRGYRDQPQHFGDGTRLSIL.

This chain joins TRBV4-3 and TRBJ2-7; D is ambiguous. Between the trimmed V and J ends, which lost 4 bases and 5 bases, there was a span of 15 bases. The CDR3 has 14 amino acids. Per germline, CDR1 LGHNA and CDR2 YSLEER. CDR3 sequence (DNA): TGCGCCAGCAGCCTAGATCGTAGGTCGGACGAGCAGTACTTC. Its translation: CASSLDRRSDEQYF.

This clonotype was counted many times. A junction end diverges from the germline sequence, so it may reflect a read error. The genes are TRBV9 and TRBJ2-7; possible D gene TRBD1, 5 bases. This CDR3 is 14 amino acids long. The germline V gene has CDR1 SGDLS and CDR2 YYNGEE. CDR3 nucleotide sequence: TGTGCCAGCAGCGCATCAGGGTACGGCTACGAGCAATACTTC. As protein: CASSASGYGYEQYF.

The rearrangement links TRBV24-1 to TRBJ2-5; D possibly corresponds to TRBD1 (5 bases). The CDR3 extends over 15 amino acids. Germline V gene sequence: CDR1 KGHDR, CDR2 SFDVKD. V was shortened by 2 bases and J by 5 bases, with 14 bases between the two germline ends. The CDR3 loop is CATSDSTAHRETQYF. Here the CDR3 DNA reads TGTGCCACCAGTGATTCGACAGCCCACCGGGAGACCCAGTACTTC.

This clonotype was found a few times. This chain links TRBV4-1 with TRBJ2-5; perhaps TRBD2 as D (6 bases). Germline V gene data show CDR1 as MGHRA and CDR2 as YSYEKL. With 1 base removed from V and 1 base from J, the gap between germline ends came to 10 bases. The CDR3 totals 15 residues. The CDR3 sequence is CASSQGGGPQETQYF. In nucleotides, the CDR3 is TGCGCCAGCAGCCAAGGTGGAGGGCCCCAAGAGACCCAGTACTTC.

The rearrangement uses TRBV3-1 and TRBJ1-2; D is unclear. V was cut by 0 bases and J by 5 bases, with 10 bases left in between. This CDR3 is 14 amino acids long. Germline-derived CDR1 and CDR2 are LGHDT and YNNKEL (reference sequence). In DNA form, the CDR3 reads TGTGCCAGCAGCCAAGATGTGGGATCATATGGCTACACCTTC. Its translation: CASSQDVGSYGYTF.

This chain links TRBV9 with TRBJ1-6, with D perhaps TRBD1 (5 bases). CDR1 is SGDLS, CDR2 YYNGEE, per germline. This CDR3 region has 16 residues. Between the trimmed V and J ends, which lost 5 bases and 8 bases, there was a span of 20 bases. The CDR3 protein is CASRSISTGWDSPLHF. The CDR3 DNA reads TGTGCCAGCAGGTCTATATCCACAGGCTGGGATTCACCCCTCCACTTT. Full variable domain (missing parts from reference TRBV9 and TRBJ1-6): DSGVTQTPKHLITATGQRVTLRCSPRSGDLSVYWYQQSLDQGLQFLIQYYNGEERAKGNILERFSAQQFPDLHSELNLSSLELGDSALYFCASRSISTGWDSPLHFGNGTRLTVT.

This clonotype was observed at least ten times. V gene TRBV20-1 combines with J gene TRBJ1-6; D is uncertain. The germline V gene has CDR1 DFQATT and CDR2 SNEGSKA (reference sequence). The CDR3 is made up of 13 amino acids. Trimming removed 0 bases from V and 7 bases from J, with 7 bases in between. The CDR3 nucleotides are TGCAGTGCTAGAGATAACCCGAATTCACCCCTCCACTTT. This encodes CSARDNPNSPLHF.

The rearrangement links TRBV10-3 to TRBJ1-6, with 9 bases that match TRBD1. The trim removed 11 bases at V and 9 bases at J, leaving 11 bases unmatched. This CDR3 comprises 14 residues. CDR1 ENHRY and CDR2 SYGVKD come from the germline V gene. CDR3 DNA sequence: TGTGCCGTCGGTAGTGGGACAGGGAGTTCACCCCTCCACTTT. Encoded protein: CAVGSGTGSSPLHF.

This clonotype has only one observation. At one boundary the junction diverges from the germline segment, which might be a read error. The gene calls are TRBV10-2 and TRBJ1-1; TRBD1 aligns across 7 bases. The CDR3 length is 14 residues. Per the germline V gene, CDR1 is WSHSY and CDR2 is SAAADI. CDR3 sequence reads: CASSRTKTGLEAFF. The CDR3 bases are TGTGCCAGCAGTCGAACTAAGACAGGGCTTGAAGCTTTCTTT.

The genes are TRBV20-1 and TRBJ1-5; TRBD1 matches at 8 bases. This CDR3 is 14 amino acids long. Per the germline V gene, CDR1 is DFQATT and CDR2 is SNEGSKA (reference sequence). V shed 3 bases and J 4 bases; nucleotides not matched to a gene: 5. The DNA for the CDR3 is TGCAGTGCTAGTGGACAGGGTTGGAATCAGCCCCAGCATTTT. The encoded protein is CSASGQGWNQPQHF.